This T cell receptor (beta chain) was documented in a study of blood T cell repertoires in COVID-19 (dated by TCRdb to 2020 to 2022). In terms of the full investigation: Collaborator samples came from the United States, Italy and Spain and covered acute and convalescent phases of COVID-19. The material from the prospective study consisted of cDNA or gDNA derived from T cells, B-cell-depleted T cells, or PBMCs. The dataset comprised deeply sampled blood TCRbeta repertoires from subjects exposed to, actively infected with, or recovered from COVID-19. The repertoires were released in a freely available public database intended as a resource for research on the immune response to SARS-CoV-2. Samples came from the ongoing ImmuneRACE study (first 160 participants) plus 1,254 subjects from 6 global collaborators. The sample metadata nearly always contained a de-identified subject ID, COVID-19 status, age in years and sex. Where available, HLA class I and class II types were taken from metadata supplied by the sample provider and were not determined by assay-based typing. What the research found in general, with its limitations: The amount of clinical and demographic metadata varied by source and participant and was provided uncurated.

One collaborating source in Seattle enrolled patients during active infection and followed them longitudinally through the course of disease. Collaborating institutions collected whole blood in K2EDTA tubes following their own protocols. For TCRbeta analysis, collaborators shipped samples as frozen whole blood, isolated PBMCs, or DNA extracted from either of those sample types. TCRbeta CDR3 regions were amplified from genomic DNA by means of the immunoSEQ Assay, a bias-controlled multiplex PCR. In the paper's pipeline: Nucleated cell counts per sample were estimated from amplification of reference gene primers within the assay. To quantify the absolute abundance of each unique TCRbeta CDR3 rearrangement, sequence reads were collapsed and filtered. Productive Simpson clonality was computed per sample as the square root of Simpson's diversity index over productive rearrangements. TCRdb carries this immuneACCESS record with in-frame sequences only. Its versions omit some clonotypes, under half of them owing to an unresolved V gene in the studies checked, with the rest unexplained. The V and J calls and clone size come from that table; D and trimming were worked out from the DNA. The sample table lists roughly 320,000 clones, about 90% of them with a count of one. The top ten constitute about 2% of the sample.

On this clone: Its antigen is not yet known. The record has no base qualities; no much larger clone is one base away.

Trimming takes 7 bases off V and 9 bases off J; junction bases not matched to a gene: 8. Measured from the cysteine to the phenylalanine, the CDR3 is 13 residues long. This entry keeps only the CDR3 DNA: 39 bases, framed from base 1. From a lookup of the germline V gene, CDR1 and CDR2 are SNHLY and FYNNEI. The sequence is built from TRBV2 and TRBJ2-1; 8 central bases correspond to TRBD2. The clonotype comes from a woman between 25 and 40 years old with COVID-19, enrolled during active disease. Sequenced material: peripheral blood. The DNA sequence is TGTGCCAGCATCACCGGGGGGGCCGGTGAGCAGTTCTTC. This translates into CASITGGAGEQFF. Beyond the CDR3, the reference TRBV2 and TRBJ2-1 genes provide the residues; the full variable domain reads: EPEVTQTPSHQVTQMGQEVILRCVPISNHLYFYWYRQILGQKVEFLVSFYNNEISEKSEIFDDQFSVERPDGSNFTLKIRSTKLEDSAMYFCASITGGAGEQFFGPGTRLTVL.